Listed here are 26 T cell receptor beta chains from one sample, sequenced in a study of cytomegalovirus exposure and HLA in healthy donors. Measured with immunoSEQ multiplex PCR; TCRdb has only the in-frame clones, and not every one. The sample lists around 240,000 clones, nearly 90% occurring once. Sequenced input: PBMCs. Source of these receptors: a woman under 30 in good health and CMV-seronegative.

In its sample, this clone was seen once. The chain employs TRBV19 and TRBJ2-7; 12 bases agree with TRBD2. This CDR3 is built from 15 residues. The V segment lost 7 bases and the J segment 5 bases; nucleotides outside the gene matches: 9. Looked up from germline, CDR1 is LNHDA and CDR2 is SQIVND (reference sequence). The chain's CDR3 is CASTPATSGGNEQYF. For the CDR3, the DNA is TGTGCCAGTACCCCTGCGACTAGCGGGGGAAACGAGCAGTACTTC.

Here the CDR3 reads CASSYGTGGHSYEQYF. The DNA of the CDR3 is TGTGCCAGCAGCTACGGGACAGGAGGACACTCCTACGAGCAGTACTTC. This chain connects TRBV5-4 to TRBJ2-7, with 8 bases aligning to TRBD1. The CDR3 has 16 amino acids. The ends lost 3 bases at V and 0 bases at J; junction bases unmatched: 8. CDR1 SGHNT and CDR2 YYREEE come from the germline V gene (reference sequence).

The V call is TRBV19, the J call TRBJ2-5; 8 bases align to TRBD1. V shed 3 bases, J shed 5 bases, and the junction held 5 bases outside the gene matches. The CDR3 covers 14 residues. The germline V gene has CDR1 LNHDA and CDR2 SQIVND (reference sequence). The CDR3 bases are TGTGCCAGTAGTATGGACAGGGTAGGGGAGACCCAGTACTTC. It translates to CASSMDRVGETQYF.

The rearrangement uses TRBV7-7 and TRBJ2-5, with TRBD2 matching over 12 bases. This CDR3 spans 16 amino acids. The germline gives CDR1 SSHAT, CDR2 FNYEAQ (reference sequence). V lost 5 bases, J lost 4 bases, and 8 bases stayed unmatched. This CDR3 is CASSQLAGGTGETQYF. In DNA, the CDR3 is TGTGCCAGCAGCCAGCTAGCGGGGGGGACGGGAGAGACCCAGTACTTC.

The gene calls are TRBV6-5 and TRBJ1-4; TRBD1 is a possible D gene (5 bases). CDR1 MNHEY and CDR2 SVGAGI come from the germline V gene. CDR3 length: 13 amino acids. The ends were cut back, 6 bases at V and 7 bases at J, with 12 bases in the middle. The CDR3 reads CASRTGGSEKLFF. The CDR3 coding sequence is TGTGCCAGCAGGACTGGGGGGTCTGAAAAACTGTTTTTT.

This chain links TRBV9 with TRBJ1-2, with D perhaps TRBD1 (6 bases). The CDR3 covers 13 residues. Germline CDR1 reads SGDLS; CDR2 reads YYNGEE. V was clipped by 3 bases and J by 4 bases, with 10 bases between them. CDR3: CASSGGQSYGYTF. The CDR3 DNA reads as TGTGCCAGCAGCGGTGGACAGTCCTATGGCTACACCTTC.

The V gene is TRBV6-6, the J gene TRBJ1-1; 9 bases agree with TRBD1. The length of the CDR3 is 14 residues. Germline loops: CDR1 MNHNY, CDR2 SVGAGI (reference sequence). V shed 2 bases and J 4 bases; nucleotides not matched to a gene: 2. The CDR3: CASSYGTGTTEAFF. The CDR3 DNA reads TGTGCCAGCAGTTACGGGACAGGGACCACTGAAGCTTTCTTT.

The chain recombines TRBV7-2 with TRBJ2-7; D gene unclear. The V and J ends lost 1 base and 1 base respectively, with 8 bases between them. This CDR3 is built from 14 residues. Germline V gene sequence: CDR1 SGHTA, CDR2 FQGNSA. The CDR3: CASSLVPGSYEQYV. CDR3 nucleotides: TGTGCCAGCAGCTTAGTCCCAGGTTCCTACGAGCAGTACGTC.

This chain connects TRBV18 to TRBJ2-3, with no clear D. Germline values: CDR1 KGHSH, CDR2 LQKENI. The CDR3 is 14 residues long. With 1 base removed from V and 2 bases from J, the gap between germline ends came to 7 bases. The CDR3 sequence is CASSPRSDTDTQYF. As DNA, the CDR3 is TGTGCCAGCTCACCACGGAGCGACACAGATACGCAGTATTTT.

V and J are TRBV5-6 and TRBJ1-2; maybe TRBD1 (6 bases). The CDR3 extends over 12 amino acids. Looked up from germline, CDR1 is SGHDT and CDR2 is YYEEEE. V was shortened by 4 bases and J by 5 bases, with 9 bases between the two germline ends. As DNA, the CDR3 is TGTGCCAGCAGCGAAGGGGGATATGGCTACACCTTC. Protein: CASSEGGYGYTF.

V is TRBV7-8 and J is TRBJ2-7, with 13 bases fitting TRBD2. This CDR3 is built from 15 residues. Germline V CDR1 and CDR2: SGHVS, FQNEAQ. The trim removed 8 bases at V and 5 bases at J, leaving 9 bases unmatched. The CDR3 region is CASYTSGGAGHEQYF. In DNA, the CDR3 is TGTGCCAGCTACACTAGCGGGGGGGCCGGTCACGAGCAGTACTTC.

There are a few counts of this clone. The chain combines TRBV5-4 with TRBJ1-6; D may be TRBD1 (5 bases). CDR1 is SGHNT and CDR2 is YYREEE in the germline V gene (reference sequence). Trimming took off 1 base at V and 4 bases at J, with 9 bases between the two ends. The CDR3 sequence is 15 residues long. The CDR3 DNA is TGTGCCAGCAGCTTGCCAACAGGATATAATTCACCCCTCCACTTT. It translates to CASSLPTGYNSPLHF.

The CDR3 is CASSPDRTNTEAFF. The CDR3 DNA reads as TGTGCCAGTAGTCCGGACAGGACGAACACTGAAGCTTTCTTT. The V and J genes are TRBV19 and TRBJ1-1; 7 bases agree with TRBD1. The CDR3 length is 14 residues. The ends lost 5 bases at V and 1 base at J; junction bases unmatched: 4. Germline values: CDR1 LNHDA, CDR2 SQIVND (reference sequence).

The gene calls are TRBV5-1 and TRBJ2-1; the match to TRBD1 covers 10 bases. The CDR3 is 14 amino acids. The germline gives CDR1 SGHRS, CDR2 YFSETQ. V was clipped by 4 bases and J by 5 bases; unmatched bases: 3. CDR3 protein: CASSIGTGDNEQFF. The CDR3 bases are TGCGCCAGCAGCATCGGGACAGGGGACAATGAGCAGTTCTTC.

V gene TRBV28 combines with J gene TRBJ1-2; D is unclear. Deletions cut 4 bases from V and 5 bases from J, with 11 bases between. Germline lookup yields CDR1 MDHEN and CDR2 SYDVKM. The CDR3 has 13 residues. The CDR3 region is CASSSAAEYGYTF. The DNA for the CDR3 is TGTGCCAGCAGTTCGGCGGCCGAGTATGGCTACACCTTC.

The chain links TRBV2 to TRBJ2-3; a possible D gene is TRBD2 (6 bases). V lost 6 bases to trimming and J lost 2 bases, with 12 bases between them. The CDR3 covers 14 residues. Per the germline V gene, CDR1 is SNHLY and CDR2 is FYNNEI. As DNA, the CDR3 is TGTGCCAGCAGGTGGCTAGCGTCCACAGATACGCAGTATTTT. Its translation: CASRWLASTDTQYF.

This clone came up once. The CDR3 here is CASSWDSENTEAFF. The CDR3 DNA is TGTGCCAGCAGCTGGGACAGCGAGAACACTGAAGCTTTCTTT. The V and J genes are TRBV6-5 and TRBJ1-1; 7 bases fit TRBD1. Losses at the gene ends were 6 bases for V and 1 base for J; bases not matched to a gene: 5. CDR1 is MNHEY and CDR2 is SVGAGI in the germline V gene. The CDR3 is made up of 14 amino acids.

This sequence joins TRBV13 and TRBJ2-5, with D possibly TRBD2 on 6 matching bases. With 5 bases removed from V and 2 bases from J, the gap between germline ends came to 18 bases. From germline, CDR1 is PRHDT and CDR2 FYEKMQ (reference sequence). The CDR3 is made up of 16 amino acids. CDR3 coding DNA: TGTGCCAGCAGCCTGCAGGGCGGGAACCGACAAGAGACCCAGTACTTC. This codes for CASSLQGGNRQETQYF.

The chain combines TRBV28 with TRBJ1-2; no firm D call. Germline V CDR1 and CDR2: MDHEN, SYDVKM. The CDR3 is 13 amino acids. V lost 6 bases to trimming and J lost 3 bases, with 11 bases between them. This CDR3 is CASRVQRDYGYTF. The CDR3 nucleotides are TGTGCCAGCAGGGTTCAGAGGGACTATGGCTACACCTTC.

About this clone itself: This sample includes further DNA sequences coding for the same CDR3. The genes are TRBV2 and TRBJ1-5; D is possibly TRBD1 (5 bases). Trimming cost V 5 bases and J 0 bases, with 8 bases left between them. CDR3 length equals 14 residues. Germline CDR1 reads SNHLY; CDR2 reads FYNNEI. Here the CDR3 reads CASSSDSSNQPQHF. CDR3 nucleotides: TGTGCCAGCAGTTCAGACAGTAGCAATCAGCCCCAGCATTTT.

The gene calls are TRBV2 and TRBJ2-1; D is undetermined. V shed 0 bases and J shed 8 bases, with 11 bases lying between them. Per the germline V gene, CDR1 is SNHLY and CDR2 is FYNNEI. The CDR3 spans 14 residues. For the CDR3, the DNA is TGTGCCAGCAGTGAAGCGTGGGTTCGGGATGAGCAGTTCTTC. Its translation: CASSEAWVRDEQFF.

V and J are TRBV27 and TRBJ1-1; 7 bases agree with TRBD1. The CDR3 spans 17 residues. CDR1 and CDR2 from the germline V gene are MNHEY and SMNVEV (reference sequence). The trim removed 2 bases at V and 2 bases at J, leaving 11 bases unmatched. CDR3: CASSLVARGMYNTEAFF. In DNA form, the CDR3 reads TGTGCCAGCAGTTTAGTGGCCAGGGGGATGTATAACACTGAAGCTTTCTTT.

In this sample, this clone turned up a few times. The chain uses TRBV7-9 and TRBJ2-7, with 8 bases lining up with TRBD2. CDR1 and CDR2 (germline): SEHNR, FQNEAQ (reference sequence). V trimming: 2 bases; J trimming: 2 bases; junction bases outside the gene matches: 5. This CDR3 is built from 15 residues. The CDR3 DNA sequence: TGTGCCAGCAGCTTAAGTAGCGGGAAGGCCTACGAGCAGTACTTC. It encodes CASSLSSGKAYEQYF.

V usage is TRBV5-4 and J usage is TRBJ1-1, with 9 bases matching TRBD1. J gave up 7 bases and V 3 bases, and 7 bases lay outside the gene matches. CDR1 is SGHNT and CDR2 is YYREEE in the germline V gene (reference sequence). The CDR3 runs to 14 residues. The CDR3 protein is CASSSNRGQGEAFF. The DNA of the CDR3 is TGTGCCAGCAGCTCAAACAGGGGGCAGGGTGAAGCTTTCTTT.

The chain employs TRBV27 and TRBJ1-2; the D gene is possibly TRBD1 (5 bases). The CDR3 totals 14 residues. V was clipped by 6 bases and J by 0 bases, with 11 bases between them. The germline V gene encodes CDR1 MNHEY and CDR2 SMNVEV (reference sequence). The DNA of the CDR3 is TGTGCCAGCAGCCCGGGGGGGGCTAACTATGGCTACACCTTC. Protein sequence: CASSPGGANYGYTF.

The chain combines TRBV28 with TRBJ2-5, with 7 bases aligning to TRBD1. The CDR3 totals 13 residues. In germline, CDR1 is MDHEN, CDR2 SYDVKM. The J segment lost 2 bases and the V segment lost 5 bases, leaving 2 bases of the junction unmatched. The CDR3 DNA reads as TGTGCCAGCAGTAGACAGGGACAAGAGACCCAGTACTTC. Translating gives CASSRQGQETQYF.